The 14 T cell receptor beta chains below were found in one sample sequenced in a study of T cell clonality in common variable immunodeficiency. Sequencing used immunoSEQ multiplex PCR; TCRdb keeps in-frame clones, though not all of them. Listed for the sample are 55,000 or so clones, none seen a single time. Specimen: peripheral blood mononuclear cells. The receptors here all came from a person aged 18 to 75 in good health.

This clone was detected many times. CDR3 DNA, as far as it was read: TGTGCCAGCAGTCGGCGCGGGGGTTTCCCCGGGGAG. Protein: CASSRRGGFPGE. The full CDR3 protein reads CASSRRGGFPGELFF. This chain links TRBV2 with TRBJ2-2, with 7 bases fitting TRBD2. The read comes to an end 3 residues before the CDR3 does, leaving the germline J gene to fill in the end. There are 15 residues in the CDR3. Looked up from germline, CDR1 is SNHLY and CDR2 is FYNNEI. The J segment lost 6 bases and the V segment lost 5 bases, leaving 9 bases of the junction unmatched. Full variable domain (rest looked up from reference TRBV2 and TRBJ2-2): EPEVTQTPSHQVTQMGQEVILRCVPISNHLYFYWYRQILGQKVEFLVSFYNNEISEKSEIFDDQFSVERPDGSNFTLKIRSTKLEDSAMYFCASSRRGGFPGELFFGEGSRLTVL.

Details on this clone: Read data end 3 residues before the CDR3 end; the end is taken from the germline J gene. V gene TRBV19 combines with J gene TRBJ1-2; 7 nucleotides align to TRBD1. Germline loops: CDR1 LNHDA, CDR2 SQIVND (reference sequence). The CDR3 runs to 14 residues. The CDR3 loop is CASSRNGDSYDYTF. CDR3 bases read: TGTGCCAGTAGCCGTAACGGGGACAGCTACGAC.

This clone was recorded many times. Sequencing ends 3 residues short of the CDR3 end; the germline J gene provides the rest. V usage is TRBV27 and J usage is TRBJ1-5; D uncertain. Trimming took 6 bases from V and 4 from J, leaving 7 bases between them. This CDR3 region has 12 residues. Germline V lookup: CDR1 MNHEY, CDR2 SMNVEV (reference sequence). CDR3 loop: CASSVLNQPQHF. The CDR3 bases that were read are TGTGCCAGCAGCGTCTTAAATCAGCCC.

This clone was recorded at least ten times. Read coverage stops 3 residues before the CDR3 terminus; the germline J gene supplies the remainder. The gene calls are TRBV20-1 and TRBJ1-4, with TRBD1 as a possible D gene (6 bases). CDR1 is DFQATT and CDR2 is SNEGSKA in the germline V gene (reference sequence). The CDR3 has 16 amino acids. Trimming removed 5 bases from V and 0 bases from J, with 16 bases in between. CDR3 DNA, as far as it was read: TGCAGTGCTCAACAGGGATCAATAACAACTAATGAAAAA. Protein product: CSAQQGSITTNEK. The entire CDR3 protein is CSAQQGSITTNEKLFF.

This clone was counted ten times or more. The CDR3 loop is CASSALDKYSYNEQFF. CDR3 bases read: TGTGCCAGCAGTGCCCTTGACAAATACTCCTACAATGAG. This rearrangement joins TRBV6-2 or TRBV6-3 to TRBJ2-1; D remains ambiguous. The read stops 3 residues short of the end of the CDR3; the missing end is completed from the germline J gene. The ends were cut back, 5 bases at V and 0 bases at J, with 14 bases in the middle. Germline-derived CDR1 and CDR2 are MNHEY and SVGEGT. The CDR3 consists of 16 residues.

This clone has ten or more counts. The read is 3 residues too short to cover the CDR3 end, so that end is filled in from the germline J gene. V usage is TRBV30 and J usage is TRBJ1-4, with 7 bases that match TRBD1. V gave up 1 base and J gave up 7 bases; unmatched junction bases: 3. There are 13 residues in the CDR3. Per the germline V gene, CDR1 is GTSNPN and CDR2 is SVGIG (reference sequence). The CDR3 sequence: CAWSAGQVEKLFF. The part of the CDR3 DNA that was read is TGTGCCTGGAGTGCCGGACAGGTTGAAAAA.

This clone was counted ten times or more. The read ends 3 residues before the CDR3 terminus; that terminus is restored from the germline J gene. This rearrangement joins TRBV6-1 to TRBJ2-7; 8 bases line up with TRBD1. Trimming at V came to 4 bases and at J to 3 bases, leaving 5 bases not matched to a gene. CDR1 and CDR2 (germline): MNHNS, SASEGT. The CDR3 runs to 14 residues. CDR3 DNA, as far as it was read: TGTGCCAGCAGTGCGACAGGGGCTCTCTACGAG. Protein: CASSATGALYE. The full CDR3 reads CASSATGALYEQYF.

This clone appeared many times. The read halts 3 residues ahead of the CDR3 end, with the missing end drawn from the germline J gene. The rearrangement uses TRBV19 and TRBJ2-5; TRBD1 matches at 8 bases. V lost 6 bases to trimming and J lost 2 bases; unmatched junction nucleotides: 8. The CDR3 covers 15 residues. Germline CDR1 is LNHDA and CDR2 is SQIVND (reference sequence). The covered CDR3 bases are TGTGCCAGTAGGCCCCGGGACAGGCCGCAAGAGACC. Protein product: CASRPRDRPQET. The full CDR3 protein is CASRPRDRPQETQYF.

This clone occurred many times. The read is 3 residues too short to cover the CDR3 end, so that end is filled in from the germline J gene. This chain links TRBV5-4 with TRBJ2-3; D possibly corresponds to TRBD1 (5 bases). Germline lookup yields CDR1 SGHNT and CDR2 YYREEE (reference sequence). This CDR3 comprises 15 residues. V was trimmed by 1 base and J by 0 bases, leaving 9 bases between them. The sequenced CDR3 bases are TGTGCCAGCAGCTTGTGGACACTTAGCACAGATACG. Its translation is CASSLWTLSTDT. The full CDR3 sequence reads CASSLWTLSTDTQYF.

Turning to this clone: Mismatch with germline at one junction end may stem from a read error. The read is 3 residues too short to cover the CDR3 end, so that end is filled in from the germline J gene. The chain is built from TRBV19 and TRBJ2-1, with 7 bases lining up with TRBD2. Germline V CDR1 and CDR2: LNHDA, SQIVND (reference sequence). The CDR3 has 15 amino acids. CDR3 protein: CASTRGGSSCNEQFF. CDR3 DNA, as far as it was read: TGTGCCAGTACCCGCGGGGGTAGCTCCTGCAATGAG.

This clone came up many times. The read gets to within 3 residues of the CDR3 end, and the germline J gene fills in the rest. This chain joins TRBV30 and TRBJ1-2; TRBD1 aligns across 9 bases. CDR1 GTSNPN and CDR2 SVGIG come from the germline V gene (reference sequence). The CDR3 totals 14 residues. With 2 bases clipped from V and 6 bases from J, the junction kept 7 bases outside the gene matches. CDR3 bases read: TGTGCCTGGAGTACCGGACAGGGGTGGGATGGC. Translated, it gives CAWSTGQGWDG. Given in full, the CDR3 is CAWSTGQGWDGYTF.

This clone was recorded at least ten times. With the read ending 3 residues before the CDR3 end, the germline J gene is used to fill in that end. The chain is built from TRBV9 and TRBJ2-5, with 8 bases that match TRBD2. The CDR3 has 17 residues. The ends lost 0 bases at V and 4 bases at J; junction bases unmatched: 11. The germline CDR1 and CDR2 sequences are SGDLS and YYNGEE. The sequenced part of the CDR3 DNA is TGTGCCAGCAGCGTAGCCAGCGGGAGAAGCGAGTTAGAGACC. This sequence encodes CASSVASGRSELET. The full CDR3 protein is CASSVASGRSELETQYF. Combining the CDR3 with reference TRBV9 and TRBJ2-5 gives the whole variable domain DSGVTQTPKHLITATGQRVTLRCSPRSGDLSVYWYQQSLDQGLQFLIQYYNGEERAKGNILERFSAQQFPDLHSELNLSSLELGDSALYFCASSVASGRSELETQYFGPGTRLLVL.

This clone was observed many times. The sequence runs out 3 residues before the end of the CDR3; the remainder is reconstructed from the germline J gene. The rearrangement links TRBV6-1 to TRBJ2-7; perhaps TRBD2 as D (7 bases). Trimming removed 3 bases from V and 3 bases from J, with 12 bases in between. Looked up from germline, CDR1 is MNHNS and CDR2 is SASEGT. This CDR3 contains 14 residues. The CDR3 is CASSDLRGGYEQYF. The sequenced CDR3 bases are TGTGCCAGCAGTGACCTGAGGGGGGGCTACGAG.

This clone was recorded a few times. The CDR3 end lies 3 residues beyond the end of the read and is filled in from the germline J gene. This sequence joins TRBV6-4 and TRBJ2-3, with unresolved D. Per germline, CDR1 MRHNA and CDR2 SNTAGT. This CDR3 comprises 8 residues. Partial CDR3 DNA: TGTGCCAGCGAGCCG. Translated: CASEP. The whole CDR3 region reads CASEPQYF.